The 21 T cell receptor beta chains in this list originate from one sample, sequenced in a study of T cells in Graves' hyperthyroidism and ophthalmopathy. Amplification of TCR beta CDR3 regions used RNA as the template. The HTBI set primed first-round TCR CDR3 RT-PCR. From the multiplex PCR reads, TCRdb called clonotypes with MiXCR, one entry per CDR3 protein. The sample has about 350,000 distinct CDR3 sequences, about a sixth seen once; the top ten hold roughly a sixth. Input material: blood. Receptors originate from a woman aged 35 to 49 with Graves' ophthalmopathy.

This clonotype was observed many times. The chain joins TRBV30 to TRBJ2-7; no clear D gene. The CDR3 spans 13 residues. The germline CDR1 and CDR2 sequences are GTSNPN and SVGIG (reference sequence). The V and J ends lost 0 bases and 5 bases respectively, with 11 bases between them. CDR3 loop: CAWSVGGANEQYF. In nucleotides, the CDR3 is TGTGCCTGGAGTGTGGGCGGCGCGAACGAGCAGTACTTC.

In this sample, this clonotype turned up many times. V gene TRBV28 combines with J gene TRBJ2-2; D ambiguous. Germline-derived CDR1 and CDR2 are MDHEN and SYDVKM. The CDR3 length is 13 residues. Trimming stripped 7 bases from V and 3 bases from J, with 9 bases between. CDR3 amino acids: CASTERDTGELFF. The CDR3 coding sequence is TGTGCCAGCACCGAAAGGGACACCGGGGAGCTGTTTTTT.

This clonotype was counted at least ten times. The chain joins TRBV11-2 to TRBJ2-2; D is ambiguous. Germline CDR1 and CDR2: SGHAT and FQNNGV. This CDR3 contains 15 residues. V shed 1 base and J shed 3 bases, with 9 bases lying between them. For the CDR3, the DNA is TGTGCCAGCAGCTTAGTTAGGCAATACACCGGGGAGCTGTTTTTT. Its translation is CASSLVRQYTGELFF.

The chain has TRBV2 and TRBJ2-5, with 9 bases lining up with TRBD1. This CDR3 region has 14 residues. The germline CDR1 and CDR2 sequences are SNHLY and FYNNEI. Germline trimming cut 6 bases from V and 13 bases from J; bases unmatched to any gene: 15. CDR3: CASSGQGRGETLYF. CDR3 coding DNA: TGTGCCAGCAGCGGACAGGGGAGAGGGGAGACTCTGTACTTC.

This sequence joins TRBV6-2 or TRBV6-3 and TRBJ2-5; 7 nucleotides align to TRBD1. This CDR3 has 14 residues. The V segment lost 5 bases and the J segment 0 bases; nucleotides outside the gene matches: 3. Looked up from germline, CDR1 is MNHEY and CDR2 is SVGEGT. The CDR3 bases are TGTGCCAGCAGTAACAGGGGCAACCAAGAGACCCAGTACTTC. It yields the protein CASSNRGNQETQYF.

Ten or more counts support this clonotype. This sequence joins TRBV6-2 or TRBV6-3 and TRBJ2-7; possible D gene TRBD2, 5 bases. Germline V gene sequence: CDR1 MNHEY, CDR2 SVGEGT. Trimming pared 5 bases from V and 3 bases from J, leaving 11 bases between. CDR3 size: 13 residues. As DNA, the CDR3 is TGTGCCAGCAGTCCCAGTCGGGGCTACGAGCAGTACTTC. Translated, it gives CASSPSRGYEQYF.

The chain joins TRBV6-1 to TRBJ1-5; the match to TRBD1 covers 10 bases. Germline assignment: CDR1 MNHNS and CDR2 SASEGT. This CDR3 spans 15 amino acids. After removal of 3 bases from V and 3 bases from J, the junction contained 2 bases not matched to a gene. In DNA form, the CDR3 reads TGTGCCAGCAGTGACGGGACAGGGGCCAATCAGCCCCAGCATTTT. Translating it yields CASSDGTGANQPQHF.

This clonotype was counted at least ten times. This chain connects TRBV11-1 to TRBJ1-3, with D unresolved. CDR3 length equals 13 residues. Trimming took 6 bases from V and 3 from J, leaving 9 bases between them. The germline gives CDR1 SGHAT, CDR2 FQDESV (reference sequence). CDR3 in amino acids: CASSHTDGNTIYF. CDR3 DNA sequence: TGTGCCAGCAGTCACACTGATGGAAACACCATATATTTT.

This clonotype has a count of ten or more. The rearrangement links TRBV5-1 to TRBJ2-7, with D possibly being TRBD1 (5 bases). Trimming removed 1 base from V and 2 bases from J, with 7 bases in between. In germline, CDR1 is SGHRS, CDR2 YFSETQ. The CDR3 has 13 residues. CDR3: CASSLPRAYEQYF. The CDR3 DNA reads TGCGCCAGCAGCTTGCCCAGGGCCTACGAGCAGTACTTC.

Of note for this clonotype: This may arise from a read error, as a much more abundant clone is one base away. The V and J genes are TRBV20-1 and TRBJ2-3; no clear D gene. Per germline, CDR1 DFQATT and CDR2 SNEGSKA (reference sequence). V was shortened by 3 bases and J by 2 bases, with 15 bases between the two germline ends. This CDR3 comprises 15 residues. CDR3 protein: CSASWVTVNTDTQYF. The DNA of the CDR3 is TGCAGTGCTAGCTGGGTTACGGTGAACACAGATACGCAGTATTTT.

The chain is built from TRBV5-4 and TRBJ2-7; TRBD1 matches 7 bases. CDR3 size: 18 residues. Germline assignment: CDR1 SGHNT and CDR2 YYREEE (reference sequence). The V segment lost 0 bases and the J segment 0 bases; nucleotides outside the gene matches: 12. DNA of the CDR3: TGTGCCAGCAGCTTGGGCAACCCGACAGGGTTAACCTCCTACGAGCAGTACTTC. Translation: CASSLGNPTGLTSYEQYF.

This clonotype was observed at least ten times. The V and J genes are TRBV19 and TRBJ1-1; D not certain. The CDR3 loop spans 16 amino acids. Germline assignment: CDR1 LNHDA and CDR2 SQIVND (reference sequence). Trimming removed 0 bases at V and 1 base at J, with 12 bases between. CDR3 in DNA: TGTGCCAGTAGTATAGATCTGAGGAGCGCGAACACTGAAGCTTTCTTT. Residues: CASSIDLRSANTEAFF.

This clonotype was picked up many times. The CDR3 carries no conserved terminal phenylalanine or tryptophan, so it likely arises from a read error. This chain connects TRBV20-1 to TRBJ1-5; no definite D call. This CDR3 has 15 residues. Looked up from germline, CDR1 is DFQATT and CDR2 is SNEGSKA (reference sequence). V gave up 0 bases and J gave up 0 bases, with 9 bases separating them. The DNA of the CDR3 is TGCAGTGCTAGAGACTCGGGTTATAGCAATCAGCCCCAGCATCTT. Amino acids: CSARDSGYSNQPQHL.

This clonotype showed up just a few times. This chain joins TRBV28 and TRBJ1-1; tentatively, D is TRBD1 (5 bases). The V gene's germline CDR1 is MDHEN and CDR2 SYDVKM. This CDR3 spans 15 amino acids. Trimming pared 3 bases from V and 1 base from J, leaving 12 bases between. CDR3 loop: CASSLWGTQNTEAFF. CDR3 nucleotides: TGTGCCAGCAGTTTGTGGGGGACTCAGAACACTGAAGCTTTCTTT.

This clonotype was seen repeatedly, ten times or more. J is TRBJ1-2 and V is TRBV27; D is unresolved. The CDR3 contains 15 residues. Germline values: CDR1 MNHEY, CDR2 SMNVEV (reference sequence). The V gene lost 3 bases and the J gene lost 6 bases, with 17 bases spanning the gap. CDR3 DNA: TGTGCCAGCAGTTTTATCGGGGTGGCTATTGATGGCTACACCTTC. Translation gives CASSFIGVAIDGYTF.

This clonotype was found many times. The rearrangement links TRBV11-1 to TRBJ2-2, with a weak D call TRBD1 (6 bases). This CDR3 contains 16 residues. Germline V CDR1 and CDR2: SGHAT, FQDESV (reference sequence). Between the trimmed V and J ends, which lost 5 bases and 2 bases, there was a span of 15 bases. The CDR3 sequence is CASSQVGTINTGELFF. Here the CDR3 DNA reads TGTGCCAGCAGCCAAGTCGGGACAATCAACACCGGGGAGCTGTTTTTT.

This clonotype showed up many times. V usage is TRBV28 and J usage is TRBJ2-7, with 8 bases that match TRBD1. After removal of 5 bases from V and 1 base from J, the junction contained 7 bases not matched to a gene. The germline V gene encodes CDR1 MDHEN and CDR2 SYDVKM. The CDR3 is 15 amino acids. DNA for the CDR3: TGTGCCAGCAGTGGTGACAGGGGAGTGTCCTACGAGCAGTACTTC. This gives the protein CASSGDRGVSYEQYF.

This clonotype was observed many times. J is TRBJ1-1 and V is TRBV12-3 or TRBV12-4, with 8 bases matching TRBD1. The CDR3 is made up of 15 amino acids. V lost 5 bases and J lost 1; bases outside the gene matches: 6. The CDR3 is CASSPRQGSNTEAFF. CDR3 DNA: TGTGCCAGCAGTCCAAGACAGGGGTCGAACACTGAAGCTTTCTTT.

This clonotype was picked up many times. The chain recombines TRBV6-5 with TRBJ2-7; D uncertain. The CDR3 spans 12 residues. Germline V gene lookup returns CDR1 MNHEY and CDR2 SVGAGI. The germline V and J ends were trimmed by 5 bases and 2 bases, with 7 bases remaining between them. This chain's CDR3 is CASSTDTYEQYF. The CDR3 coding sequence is TGTGCCAGCAGTACAGATACCTACGAGCAGTACTTC.

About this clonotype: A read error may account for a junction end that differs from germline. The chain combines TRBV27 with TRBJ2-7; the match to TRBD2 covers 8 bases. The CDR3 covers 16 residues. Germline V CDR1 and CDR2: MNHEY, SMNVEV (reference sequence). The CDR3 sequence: CASSLSGGVGSYEQCF. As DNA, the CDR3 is TGTGCCAGCAGTTTATCCGGGGGGGTGGGATCCTACGAGCAGTGCTTC.

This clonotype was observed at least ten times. The CDR3 reads CASKRTGFQETQYF. The CDR3 nucleotides read TGTGCCAGTAAGCGGACAGGGTTCCAAGAGACCCAGTACTTC. V gene TRBV19 combines with J gene TRBJ2-5; 8 bases agree with TRBD1. Trimming removed 7 bases from V and 1 base from J; junction bases left unmatched: 5. Germline CDR1 LNHDA, CDR2 SQIVND (reference sequence). This CDR3 contains 14 residues.